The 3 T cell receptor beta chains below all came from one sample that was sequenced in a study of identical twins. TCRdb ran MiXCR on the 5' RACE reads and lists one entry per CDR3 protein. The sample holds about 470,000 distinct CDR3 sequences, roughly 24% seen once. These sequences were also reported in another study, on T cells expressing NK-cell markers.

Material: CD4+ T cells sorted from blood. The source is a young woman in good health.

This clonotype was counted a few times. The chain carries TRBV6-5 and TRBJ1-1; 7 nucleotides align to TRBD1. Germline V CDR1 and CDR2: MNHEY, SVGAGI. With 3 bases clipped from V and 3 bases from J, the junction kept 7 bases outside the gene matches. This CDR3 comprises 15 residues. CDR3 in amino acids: CASSYWARGDTEAFF. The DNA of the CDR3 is TGTGCCAGCAGTTATTGGGCCAGGGGGGACACTGAAGCTTTCTTT.

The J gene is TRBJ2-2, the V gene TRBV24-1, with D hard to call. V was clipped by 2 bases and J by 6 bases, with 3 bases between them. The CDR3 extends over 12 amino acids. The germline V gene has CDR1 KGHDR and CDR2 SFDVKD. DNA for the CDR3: TGTGCCACCAGTGATTATCCCGGGGAGCTGTTTTTT. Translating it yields CATSDYPGELFF.

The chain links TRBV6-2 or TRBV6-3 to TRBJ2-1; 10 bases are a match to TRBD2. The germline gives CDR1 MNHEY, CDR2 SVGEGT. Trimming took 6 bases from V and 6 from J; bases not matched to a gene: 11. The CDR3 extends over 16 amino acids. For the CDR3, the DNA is TGTGCCAGCAGCACGCTAGCGGGAGTCTCTAGCAATGAGCAGTTCTTC. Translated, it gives CASSTLAGVSSNEQFF.